This is a list of T cell receptor beta chains from one sample in a study of T cells in localized non-small cell lung cancer. Produced via immunoSEQ multiplex PCR; TCRdb's table is partial and in-frame only. The table has about 76,000 clones, approximately 84% seen once. The sample consisted of peripheral blood, taken before any cancer treatment. The source is an older female donor with stage I lung adenocarcinoma. Each CDR3 is given with its conserved first and last residue. The order of the fields is clone size, V gene, J gene, D gene, CDR3 DNA, CDR3 protein. D genes are given only for firm matches. Size values are once, few and many counts, or a class for expanded clones, and some rows have none.

.	TRBV6-1	TRBJ1-1	.	TGTGCCAGCAGTGACTCGGCTGGAGGGACTGAAGCTTTCTTT	CASSDSAGGTEAFF
.	TRBV9	TRBJ2-1	.	TGTGCCAGCAGCGGCGGGGATGCCAACAATGAGCAGTTCTTC	CASSGGDANNEQFF
.	TRBV15	TRBJ1-6	.	TGTGCCACCAGCAGAGTATCGGGGTCTAATTCACCCCTCCACTTT	CATSRVSGSNSPLHF
once	TRBV29-1	TRBJ2-3	.	TGCAGCGTTAAGAAAATTGGGACTAGCACAGATACGCAGTATTTT	CSVKKIGTSTDTQYF
.	TRBV10-2	TRBJ2-6	.	TGCGCCAGCAGTGAAGAGGGGCGAGGGGCCAACGTCCTGACTTTC	CASSEEGRGANVLTF
.	TRBV11-2	TRBJ1-1	.	TGTGCCAGCAGCTTGGGGTTTTTGACCGCGGGGACTGAAGCTTTCTTT	CASSLGFLTAGTEAFF
.	TRBV5-8	TRBJ1-4	.	TGTGCCAGCAGCTGGGGCCATGGAGCAACTAATGAAAAACTGTTTTTT	CASSWGHGATNEKLFF
.	TRBV5-1	TRBJ2-7	.	TGCGCCAGCAGCTTGAGATTAGACACCCCCTACGAGCAGTACTTC	CASSLRLDTPYEQYF
.	TRBV4-1	TRBJ2-7	TRBD1	TGCGCCAGCAGCCCCGGGACAGGGGGTCCCCAAAACAAATACGAGCAGTACTTC	CASSPGTGGPQNKYEQYF
many	TRBV21-1	TRBJ2-2	.	TGTGCCAGCAGCAACACCAGGGCTCGGTCCACCGGGGAGCTGTTTTTT	CASSNTRARSTGELFF
.	TRBV11-3	TRBJ2-3	TRBD1	TGTGCCAGCAGCTTAAACAGGGGATTCACAGATACGCAGTATTTT	CASSLNRGFTDTQYF
.	TRBV6-6	TRBJ2-3	TRBD1	TGTGCCAGCAGTCGTGGGACAGGGGCGTACACAGATACGCAGTATTTT	CASSRGTGAYTDTQYF
.	TRBV28	TRBJ2-3	TRBD2	TGTGCCAGCAGCCGAAAACCGGGACTAGCAGCAGATACGCAGTATTTT	CASSRKPGLAADTQYF
.	TRBV18	TRBJ1-1	.	TGTGCCAGCTCACCAGAGGGGACGGGCACTGAAGCTTTCTTT	CASSPEGTGTEAFF
.	TRBV2	TRBJ2-3	TRBD2	TGTGCCAGCAGGAGGAGCCCGGCTAGCGGGGGGGCAGATACGCAGTATTTT	CASRRSPASGGADTQYF
once	TRBV7-9	TRBJ1-2	TRBD1	TGTGCCAGCAGCTTAGACAGGGGAGGAACCTTC	CASSLDRGGTF
.	TRBV23-1	TRBJ2-2	.	TGCGCCAGCAGTCACTCGCGGAAGAACACCGGGGAGCTGTTTTTT	CASSHSRKNTGELFF
once	TRBV5-5	TRBJ1-1	.	TGTGCCAGCAGCTTGGTTGGCGTCATGAACACTGAAGCTTTCTTT	CASSLVGVMNTEAFF
.	TRBV7-3	TRBJ2-1	.	TGTGCCAGCAGCTTTAGTATGGAGAATGAGCAGTTCTTC	CASSFSMENEQFF
.	TRBV5-1	TRBJ2-7	TRBD2	TGCGCCAGCACGGCTAGCGGGGGGTTGAGGGACGAGCAGTACTTC	CASTASGGLRDEQYF
once	TRBV19	TRBJ2-1	.	TGTGCCAGTAGTATAGAGCAGGGTTCCTACAATGAGCAGTTCTTC	CASSIEQGSYNEQFF
.	TRBV4-1	TRBJ2-6	.	TGCGCCAGCAGCCAGTCCACAGGATCTGGGGCCAACGTCCTGACTTTC	CASSQSTGSGANVLTF
.	TRBV19	TRBJ1-5	TRBD1	TGTGCCAGTAGCATTACCCAGGGGGCCCAGCATTTT	CASSITQGAQHF
.	TRBV15	TRBJ1-6	.	TGTGCCACCAGCAGAGATCTCGGTAATTCACCCCTCCACTTT	CATSRDLGNSPLHF
once	TRBV5-1	TRBJ2-7	TRBD2	TGCGCCAGCAGCTCCGGGACTAGCGGGAGGGGAGACTACGAGCAGTACTTC	CASSSGTSGRGDYEQYF
.	TRBV5-1	TRBJ2-1	TRBD2	TGCGCCAGCAGCACACGACTAGCGTGGAATTCCTACAATGAGCAGTTCTTC	CASSTRLAWNSYNEQFF
once	TRBV6-1	TRBJ1-4	TRBD1	TGTGCCAGCAGTTTCGGGACAGCGAATGAAAAACTGTTTTTT	CASSFGTANEKLFF
.	TRBV19	TRBJ2-1	TRBD1	TGTGCCAGTAGTATAGGGGGGACAGGGTTATACAATGAGCAGTTCTTC	CASSIGGTGLYNEQFF
.	TRBV4-3	TRBJ2-2	TRBD2	TGCGCCAGCAGCCAAGGTCTCGCGGGAGGGTACACCGGGGAGCTGTTTTTT	CASSQGLAGGYTGELFF
once	TRBV9	TRBJ2-7	TRBD2	TGTGCCAGCAGCCCGAGTAGCGGGGGAAACATTCTGAACGAGCAGTACTTC	CASSPSSGGNILNEQYF
.	TRBV18	TRBJ1-1	.	TGTGCCAGCTCCTTGGTCGCGACCGACGTGAACACTGAAGCTTTCTTT	CASSLVATDVNTEAFF
.	TRBV19	TRBJ2-7	.	TGTGCCAGTAGTATTGATCCCGGGGGCCGCGGCGAGCAGTACTTC	CASSIDPGGRGEQYF
.	TRBV27	TRBJ2-6	.	TGTGCCAGCAGCCGCTGGTCCGGGGCTGGGGCCAACGTCCTGACTTTC	CASSRWSGAGANVLTF
.	TRBV6-1	TRBJ2-7	TRBD1	TGTGCCAGCAGTGAAGCGCAGGGGGCCCTCGAGCAGTACTTC	CASSEAQGALEQYF
.	TRBV11-3	TRBJ2-5	TRBD1	TGTGCCAGCGGGGAGGGACAGGGTTCTGGGGAGACCCAGTACTTC	CASGEGQGSGETQYF
few	TRBV7-8	TRBJ2-7	.	TGTGCCAGCAGCTTCTCCGGGACGGACGCCCGGCAGTACTTC	CASSFSGTDARQYF
.	TRBV5-4	TRBJ2-1	.	TGTGCCAGCAGCTCCTCCGGCACGTCTTACAATGAGCAGTTCTTC	CASSSSGTSYNEQFF